This T cell receptor beta chain was obtained from a study of T cell repertoires in cytomegalovirus infection (dated by TCRdb to between 2019 and 2020). Regarding the complete study: Alongside well-studied HLA-B-restricted epitopes, the peptide stimulations were aimed at recently identified HLA-C-restricted CMV epitopes, whose presentation resists viral immunomodulation. Because public TCR beta signatures pointed to carriage of CMV infection together with the matching HLA type, the HLA type of each donor mattered for the analysis.

Points on this clonotype: Its cognate antigen has yet to be identified. Per-base qualities were not stored, and no clone one base away is much larger.

The sample's treatment or condition label, in plain terms: in vitro stimulation with specific CMV peptide epitopes to enrich CMV-specific T cells. The CDR3 measures 17 amino acids from cysteine to phenylalanine. The retained sequence is limited to the CDR3, 51 bases, with the frame set at the first base. V loses 3 bases at its end and J loses 3 bases; junction bases beyond the gene matches: 8. Reading the germline V gene gives CDR1 SGHRS and CDR2 YFSETQ. Sequencing took place on an Illumina HiSeq 1500. In-frame beta chains were kept once TCRdb had trimmed the public reads at Q25 with fastp and called clones with MiXCR. When rows share a CDR3 protein, they turn into one entry using the most common DNA and genes. In all, the sample holds 600,000 to 700,000 distinct CDR3 sequences, and around 32% of those were seen once. The ten most abundant clones make up around a sixth of the sample. Broader findings and caveats from the paper: In both this cohort and an independent roughly 350-donor cohort, the cumulative frequency of public TCR beta family members distinguished carriers of CMV infection plus the relevant HLA type. The ex vivo response was dominated by HLA-C-restricted CMV-specific TCR beta clonotypes, and the single most frequent clonotype in two of eight donors was supplied by these HLA-C-restricted clonotypes.

Recombination joined TRBV5-1 with TRBJ2-1, with 11 junctional bases fitting TRBD1. This receptor was taken from a human donor in good health (CMV status not recorded). Some clones in this sample may be carry-over from other donors' samples. The specimen was cultured PBMCs, collected from culture after CMV antigen stimulation. The DNA is TGCGCCAGCAGCTCAATGACCGGGACAGGGGGCTACAATGAGCAGTTCTTC. The resulting protein is CASSSMTGTGGYNEQFF.